The clone carrying this T cell receptor (beta chain) was found many times. This CDR3 is 14 amino acids long. The V gene lost 6 bases and the J gene lost 2 bases, with 13 bases spanning the gap. The germline gives CDR1 MNHNS, CDR2 SASEGT. This sample was included in a study of response to subunit inactivated influenza vaccine. TCRdb recomputed calls from the RT-PCR reads with MiXCR, one row per CDR3 protein. The repertoire has under 200,000 distinct CDR3 sequences, about 10% of them found once; the top ten carry roughly 40%. Sequences were derived from CD8+ T cells sorted from PBMCs, sampled less than 30 months after vaccination. This TCR was recovered from a man aged 50-75 years who received an inactivated influenza vaccine. J is TRBJ2-5 and V is TRBV6-1; D remains ambiguous. The CDR3 is CASRPHRIQETQYF. The CDR3 region has the DNA TGTGCCAGCAGGCCCCACCGGATTCAAGAGACCCAGTACTTC.